Each of the 20 T cell receptor beta chains below was sequenced from the same sample in a study of tumor and adjacent non-tumor tissue in lung cancer. No cell sorting was done before RNA was extracted from the tissue. TCRbeta libraries were built with three rounds of nested PCR, modified from ARM-PCR. Each CDR3 protein is one row after TCRdb ran MiXCR on the multiplex PCR reads. The data contain about 200,000 distinct CDR3 sequences, 71% of them singletons. Input material: lung tumor tissue. The receptors stem from a man aged 60 to 75 with non-small cell lung cancer.

In regard to this clonotype: A junction boundary mismatches the germline segment, possibly from a read error. The chain joins TRBV12-3 or TRBV12-4 to TRBJ1-2; tentatively, D is TRBD1 (6 bases). The CDR3 runs 13 residues. The CDR3 nucleotides read TGTGCAAGCAGGGGAGGGGATGACTATGGCTACATCTTC. Encoded protein: CASRGGDDYGYIF.

This clonotype was observed at least ten times. The chain recombines TRBV6-5 with TRBJ1-1, with a tentative D call TRBD1 (5 bases). The germline V and J ends were trimmed by 6 bases and 0 bases, with 14 bases remaining between them. The CDR3 spans 15 residues. The V gene's germline CDR1 is MNHEY and CDR2 SVGAGI. CDR3 coding DNA: TGTGCCAGCAGGCCGGGACGTACTATGAACACTGAAGCTTTCTTT. Its protein is CASRPGRTMNTEAFF.

On this clonotype itself: The germline gene is not matched at one end of the junction; a read error may be the cause. The V call is TRBV11-2, the J call TRBJ2-5; TRBD2 matches at 14 bases. This CDR3 is 19 amino acids long. CDR1 and CDR2 from the germline V gene are SGHAT and FQNNGV. The CDR3 DNA follows: TGTGCCAGCAGCTCCGGACTAGCGGGGGGACAACCGCACCGAGAGACTCAGAACTTC. The encoded protein is CASSSGLAGGQPHRETQNF.

This clonotype was detected only a few times. The CDR3 sequence is CASSGDRGLNSPLHF. The CDR3 coding sequence is TGTGCCAGCAGCGGGGACAGGGGGCTGAATTCACCCCTCCACTTT. The chain couples TRBV5-4 to TRBJ1-6, with TRBD1 matching over 12 bases. Germline values: CDR1 SGHNT, CDR2 YYREEE (reference sequence). V was pared by 4 bases and J by 7 bases, with 3 bases of the junction left unmatched. The CDR3 is 15 residues long. The whole variable domain, remainder taken from reference TRBV5-4 and TRBJ1-6, is ETGVTQSPTHLIKTRGQQVTLRCSSQSGHNTVSWYQQALGQGPQFIFQYYREEENGRGNFPPRFSGLQFPNYSSELNVNALELDDSALYLCASSGDRGLNSPLHFGNGTRLTVT.

The chain recombines TRBV4-2 with TRBJ2-3; TRBD2 matches 9 bases. CDR1 and CDR2 (germline): LGHNA, YNFKEQ. There are 18 residues in the CDR3. DNA of the CDR3: TGTGTCACCAGCCAGATCCCTCCGGGACTAGCTGTCACAGATACGCAGTATTTT. As protein: CVTSQIPPGLAVTDTQYF.

Concerning this clonotype: This clone may be a read error of a much larger clone one base away. V usage is TRBV14 and J usage is TRBJ2-3; no firm D call. V lost 1 base, J lost 0 bases, and 11 bases lay in between. Germline V CDR1 and CDR2: SGHDN, FVKESK. CDR3 length equals 16 residues. CDR3 sequence: CASSQGLTSSTDTQYF. CDR3 DNA: TGTGCCAGCAGCCAAGGGCTAACGTCTAGCACAGATACGCAGTATTTT. Filled out from reference TRBV14 and TRBJ2-3, the complete variable domain reads EAGVTQFPSHSVIEKGQTVTLRCDPISGHDNLYWYRRVMGKEIKFLLHFVKESKQDESGMPNNRFLAERTGGTYSTLKVQPAELEDSGVYFCASSQGLTSSTDTQYFGPGTRLTVL.

In the case of this clonotype: One end of the junction fails to match germline, which may point to a read error. This chain uses TRBV20-1 with TRBJ1-1, with D hard to call. Germline CDR1 reads DFQATT; CDR2 reads SNEGSKA (reference sequence). The CDR3 covers 10 residues. The CDR3 reads CNARWGEAFF. In DNA form, the CDR3 reads TGCAATGCTAGATGGGGTGAAGCTTTCTTC.

This clonotype was recorded a few times. This rearrangement joins TRBV12-3 or TRBV12-4 to TRBJ1-2; D unclear. The CDR3 runs 13 residues. Trimming took 5 bases from V and 2 from J, leaving 9 bases between them. CDR3 nucleotides: TGTGCCAGCAGTGAAACCAGAAACTATGGCTACACCTTC. Protein product: CASSETRNYGYTF.

The chain joins TRBV29-1 to TRBJ2-5; 8 nucleotides match TRBD1. The germline V gene encodes CDR1 SQVTM and CDR2 ANQGSEA. The CDR3 spans 15 residues. The trim removed 2 bases at V and 2 bases at J, leaving 7 bases unmatched. CDR3: CSVERQGSQQETQYF. CDR3 DNA: TGCAGCGTTGAACGACAGGGGTCCCAACAAGAGACCCAGTACTTC.

As for this clonotype: One junction end does not reproduce the germline sequence, and a read error may be involved. This chain uses TRBV20-1 with TRBJ1-3; D is uncertain. CDR1 and CDR2 from the germline V gene are DFQATT and SNEGSKA (reference sequence). This CDR3 contains 15 residues. The CDR3 sequence: CSARVGRASGSTIYF. The CDR3 DNA sequence: TGCAGTGCTAGGGTCGGACGAGCCTCTGGAAGCACCATATATTTT.

Comment on this clonotype: A read error may account for a junction end that differs from germline. The rearrangement joins TRBV20-1 to TRBJ1-1; possibly TRBD1 for D (5 bases). The CDR3 is 14 residues long. In germline, CDR1 is DFQATT, CDR2 SNEGSKA (reference sequence). CDR3 nucleotide sequence: TGCAGTGTTAGAGTACAGGAGAATAGCCCTGAAGCTTTCTTT. Translating gives CSVRVQENSPEAFF.

This clonotype was detected ten times or more. This chain joins TRBV5-6 and TRBJ2-7; D unclear. V gave up 1 base and J gave up 1 base, with 6 bases separating them. Germline loops: CDR1 SGHDT, CDR2 YYEEEE. The CDR3 covers 13 residues. CDR3 in amino acids: CASSLITSYEQYF. CDR3 DNA: TGTGCCAGCAGCTTGATTACATCCTACGAGCAGTACTTC.

Comment on this clonotype: The junction differs from germline at one of its ends, possibly a read error. The chain has TRBV6-5 and TRBJ2-7; possibly TRBD2 for D (5 bases). The length of the CDR3 is 14 residues. Germline CDR1 MNHEY, CDR2 SVGAGI. The CDR3 DNA is TGTGTCAGCAGTCCTACTAGTAACAACGACGAGCAGTACTTC. Protein sequence: CVSSPTSNNDEQYF.

In this sample, this clonotype turned up many times. This rearrangement joins TRBV12-3 or TRBV12-4 to TRBJ2-5; 10 positions match TRBD1. V trimming: 5 bases; J trimming: 4 bases; junction bases outside the gene matches: 4. The CDR3 has 14 amino acids. CDR3 residues: CASSHGTGAETQYF. The CDR3 DNA sequence: TGTGCCAGCAGTCACGGGACAGGGGCAGAGACCCAGTACTTC.

This clonotype was recorded at least ten times. The chain links TRBV11-1 to TRBJ2-3; D is unclear. The germline CDR1 and CDR2 sequences are SGHAT and FQDESV (reference sequence). Trimming shortened V by 2 bases and J by 2 bases, and 11 bases separated the two germline ends. The CDR3 extends over 15 amino acids. CDR3 protein: CASSLSHQITDTQYF. Written as DNA, the CDR3 is TGTGCCAGCAGCTTAAGTCATCAGATCACAGATACGCAGTATTTT.

As concerns this clonotype: At one of its ends the junction is not consistent with the germline gene, which may arise from a read error. The V gene is TRBV11-3, the J gene TRBJ2-1; the D is unclear. Germline CDR1 reads SGHNT; CDR2 reads YENEEA. This CDR3 is 15 amino acids long. The CDR3 nucleotides are TGTGCCAACAGCCCCCGGAATTTCGGGTATAATGAGCAGTTCTTC. It translates to CANSPRNFGYNEQFF.

Note on this clonotype: This could be a read error, since a much larger clone is one nucleotide away. The J gene is TRBJ1-6, the V gene TRBV6-1; D call uncertain. CDR3 size: 13 residues. CDR1 and CDR2 (germline): MNHNS, SASEGT. The CDR3 DNA sequence: TGTGCCAGCAGCACGGACGATAATTCACACCTCCACTTT. Its protein product is CASSTDDNSHLHF.

Note on this clonotype: A much larger clone sits a single nucleotide away, making a read error possible. The chain carries TRBV28 and TRBJ2-1; 11 bases align to TRBD1. The germline gives CDR1 MDHEN, CDR2 SYDVKM. The CDR3 covers 15 residues. This CDR3 is CASRTGQGGYNGQFF. CDR3 DNA: TGTGCCAGCAGGACGGGACAGGGGGGCTACAATGGGCAGTTCTTC.

About this clonotype itself: Compared with germline, one end of the junction differs, possibly owing to a read error. This rearrangement joins TRBV6-1 to TRBJ2-7; a weak D match, TRBD2 (5 bases). Germline CDR1 reads MNHNS; CDR2 reads SASEGT. The CDR3 runs 15 residues. CDR3 protein: CASCEARVYPYKQYF. The CDR3 DNA follows: TGTGCCAGCTGTGAAGCGAGGGTCTACCCCTACAAGCAGTACTTC.

Comments on this clonotype: The conserved phenylalanine or tryptophan normally closing the CDR3 is absent here, so this likely arose from a read error. The CDR3 is CASSATLYEPQYL. The DNA for the CDR3 is TGTGCCAGCAGTGCTACACTTTATGAGCCCCAGTATTTA. The gene calls are TRBV6-1 and TRBJ1-5; D remains unclear. The DNA end is a closer match to TRBJ2-3, so the J assignment may be wrong. The CDR3 consists of 13 residues. Germline-derived CDR1 and CDR2 are MNHNS and SASEGT.